This T cell receptor beta chain emerged from a study of T cell repertoires in cytomegalovirus infection (dated by TCRdb to about 2019). About the investigation overall: The peptide stimulations were aimed at well-studied HLA-B-restricted epitopes as well as recently identified HLA-C-restricted CMV epitopes, whose presentation resists viral immunomodulation. Because public TCR beta signatures pointed to carriage of CMV infection together with the matching HLA type, the HLA type of each donor mattered for the analysis. General study outcomes and caveats: Cumulative frequency of public TCR beta family members discriminated carriers of CMV infection plus the relevant HLA type in this cohort and an independent roughly 330-donor cohort. The ex vivo response was dominated by HLA-C-restricted CMV-specific TCR beta clonotypes, which also provided the single most frequent clonotype in two of eight donors.

Reads for this sample came from an Illumina HiSeq 1500. TCRdb trimmed the raw reads at Q25, called clones with MiXCR and kept productive beta chains. Every entry covers one CDR3 protein and lists the most common genes and DNA from its rows. The sample table shows about 740,000 distinct CDR3 sequences, and around 32% are seen once. The leading ten clones occupy 15% to 20% of the sample. Taken with the paper, the label for treatment or condition translates to: in vitro stimulation with specific CMV peptide epitopes to enrich CMV-specific T cells. V is cut by 7 bases and J by 1 base, and the space between the germline ends is 14 bases. From the cysteine through the phenylalanine, the CDR3 covers 14 amino acids. Only CDR3 DNA remains: 42 bases, in frame from the first base. Note on this clonotype: Its antigen target is currently unknown. Base qualities are not recorded, but no much larger clone differs from it by a single base.

This receptor chain uses TRBV12-3 or TRBV12-4 and TRBJ2-7; no D gene is confidently identified. The sequenced sample was cultured PBMCs, obtained from culture after CMV antigen stimulation. This TCR was sampled from a human donor in good health (CMV status not recorded). Some clones in this sample may be carry-over from other donors' samples. The CDR3 in this case is CASNMPGPSYEQYF. The bases read TGTGCCAGCAACATGCCGGGCCCTTCCTACGAGCAGTACTTC.